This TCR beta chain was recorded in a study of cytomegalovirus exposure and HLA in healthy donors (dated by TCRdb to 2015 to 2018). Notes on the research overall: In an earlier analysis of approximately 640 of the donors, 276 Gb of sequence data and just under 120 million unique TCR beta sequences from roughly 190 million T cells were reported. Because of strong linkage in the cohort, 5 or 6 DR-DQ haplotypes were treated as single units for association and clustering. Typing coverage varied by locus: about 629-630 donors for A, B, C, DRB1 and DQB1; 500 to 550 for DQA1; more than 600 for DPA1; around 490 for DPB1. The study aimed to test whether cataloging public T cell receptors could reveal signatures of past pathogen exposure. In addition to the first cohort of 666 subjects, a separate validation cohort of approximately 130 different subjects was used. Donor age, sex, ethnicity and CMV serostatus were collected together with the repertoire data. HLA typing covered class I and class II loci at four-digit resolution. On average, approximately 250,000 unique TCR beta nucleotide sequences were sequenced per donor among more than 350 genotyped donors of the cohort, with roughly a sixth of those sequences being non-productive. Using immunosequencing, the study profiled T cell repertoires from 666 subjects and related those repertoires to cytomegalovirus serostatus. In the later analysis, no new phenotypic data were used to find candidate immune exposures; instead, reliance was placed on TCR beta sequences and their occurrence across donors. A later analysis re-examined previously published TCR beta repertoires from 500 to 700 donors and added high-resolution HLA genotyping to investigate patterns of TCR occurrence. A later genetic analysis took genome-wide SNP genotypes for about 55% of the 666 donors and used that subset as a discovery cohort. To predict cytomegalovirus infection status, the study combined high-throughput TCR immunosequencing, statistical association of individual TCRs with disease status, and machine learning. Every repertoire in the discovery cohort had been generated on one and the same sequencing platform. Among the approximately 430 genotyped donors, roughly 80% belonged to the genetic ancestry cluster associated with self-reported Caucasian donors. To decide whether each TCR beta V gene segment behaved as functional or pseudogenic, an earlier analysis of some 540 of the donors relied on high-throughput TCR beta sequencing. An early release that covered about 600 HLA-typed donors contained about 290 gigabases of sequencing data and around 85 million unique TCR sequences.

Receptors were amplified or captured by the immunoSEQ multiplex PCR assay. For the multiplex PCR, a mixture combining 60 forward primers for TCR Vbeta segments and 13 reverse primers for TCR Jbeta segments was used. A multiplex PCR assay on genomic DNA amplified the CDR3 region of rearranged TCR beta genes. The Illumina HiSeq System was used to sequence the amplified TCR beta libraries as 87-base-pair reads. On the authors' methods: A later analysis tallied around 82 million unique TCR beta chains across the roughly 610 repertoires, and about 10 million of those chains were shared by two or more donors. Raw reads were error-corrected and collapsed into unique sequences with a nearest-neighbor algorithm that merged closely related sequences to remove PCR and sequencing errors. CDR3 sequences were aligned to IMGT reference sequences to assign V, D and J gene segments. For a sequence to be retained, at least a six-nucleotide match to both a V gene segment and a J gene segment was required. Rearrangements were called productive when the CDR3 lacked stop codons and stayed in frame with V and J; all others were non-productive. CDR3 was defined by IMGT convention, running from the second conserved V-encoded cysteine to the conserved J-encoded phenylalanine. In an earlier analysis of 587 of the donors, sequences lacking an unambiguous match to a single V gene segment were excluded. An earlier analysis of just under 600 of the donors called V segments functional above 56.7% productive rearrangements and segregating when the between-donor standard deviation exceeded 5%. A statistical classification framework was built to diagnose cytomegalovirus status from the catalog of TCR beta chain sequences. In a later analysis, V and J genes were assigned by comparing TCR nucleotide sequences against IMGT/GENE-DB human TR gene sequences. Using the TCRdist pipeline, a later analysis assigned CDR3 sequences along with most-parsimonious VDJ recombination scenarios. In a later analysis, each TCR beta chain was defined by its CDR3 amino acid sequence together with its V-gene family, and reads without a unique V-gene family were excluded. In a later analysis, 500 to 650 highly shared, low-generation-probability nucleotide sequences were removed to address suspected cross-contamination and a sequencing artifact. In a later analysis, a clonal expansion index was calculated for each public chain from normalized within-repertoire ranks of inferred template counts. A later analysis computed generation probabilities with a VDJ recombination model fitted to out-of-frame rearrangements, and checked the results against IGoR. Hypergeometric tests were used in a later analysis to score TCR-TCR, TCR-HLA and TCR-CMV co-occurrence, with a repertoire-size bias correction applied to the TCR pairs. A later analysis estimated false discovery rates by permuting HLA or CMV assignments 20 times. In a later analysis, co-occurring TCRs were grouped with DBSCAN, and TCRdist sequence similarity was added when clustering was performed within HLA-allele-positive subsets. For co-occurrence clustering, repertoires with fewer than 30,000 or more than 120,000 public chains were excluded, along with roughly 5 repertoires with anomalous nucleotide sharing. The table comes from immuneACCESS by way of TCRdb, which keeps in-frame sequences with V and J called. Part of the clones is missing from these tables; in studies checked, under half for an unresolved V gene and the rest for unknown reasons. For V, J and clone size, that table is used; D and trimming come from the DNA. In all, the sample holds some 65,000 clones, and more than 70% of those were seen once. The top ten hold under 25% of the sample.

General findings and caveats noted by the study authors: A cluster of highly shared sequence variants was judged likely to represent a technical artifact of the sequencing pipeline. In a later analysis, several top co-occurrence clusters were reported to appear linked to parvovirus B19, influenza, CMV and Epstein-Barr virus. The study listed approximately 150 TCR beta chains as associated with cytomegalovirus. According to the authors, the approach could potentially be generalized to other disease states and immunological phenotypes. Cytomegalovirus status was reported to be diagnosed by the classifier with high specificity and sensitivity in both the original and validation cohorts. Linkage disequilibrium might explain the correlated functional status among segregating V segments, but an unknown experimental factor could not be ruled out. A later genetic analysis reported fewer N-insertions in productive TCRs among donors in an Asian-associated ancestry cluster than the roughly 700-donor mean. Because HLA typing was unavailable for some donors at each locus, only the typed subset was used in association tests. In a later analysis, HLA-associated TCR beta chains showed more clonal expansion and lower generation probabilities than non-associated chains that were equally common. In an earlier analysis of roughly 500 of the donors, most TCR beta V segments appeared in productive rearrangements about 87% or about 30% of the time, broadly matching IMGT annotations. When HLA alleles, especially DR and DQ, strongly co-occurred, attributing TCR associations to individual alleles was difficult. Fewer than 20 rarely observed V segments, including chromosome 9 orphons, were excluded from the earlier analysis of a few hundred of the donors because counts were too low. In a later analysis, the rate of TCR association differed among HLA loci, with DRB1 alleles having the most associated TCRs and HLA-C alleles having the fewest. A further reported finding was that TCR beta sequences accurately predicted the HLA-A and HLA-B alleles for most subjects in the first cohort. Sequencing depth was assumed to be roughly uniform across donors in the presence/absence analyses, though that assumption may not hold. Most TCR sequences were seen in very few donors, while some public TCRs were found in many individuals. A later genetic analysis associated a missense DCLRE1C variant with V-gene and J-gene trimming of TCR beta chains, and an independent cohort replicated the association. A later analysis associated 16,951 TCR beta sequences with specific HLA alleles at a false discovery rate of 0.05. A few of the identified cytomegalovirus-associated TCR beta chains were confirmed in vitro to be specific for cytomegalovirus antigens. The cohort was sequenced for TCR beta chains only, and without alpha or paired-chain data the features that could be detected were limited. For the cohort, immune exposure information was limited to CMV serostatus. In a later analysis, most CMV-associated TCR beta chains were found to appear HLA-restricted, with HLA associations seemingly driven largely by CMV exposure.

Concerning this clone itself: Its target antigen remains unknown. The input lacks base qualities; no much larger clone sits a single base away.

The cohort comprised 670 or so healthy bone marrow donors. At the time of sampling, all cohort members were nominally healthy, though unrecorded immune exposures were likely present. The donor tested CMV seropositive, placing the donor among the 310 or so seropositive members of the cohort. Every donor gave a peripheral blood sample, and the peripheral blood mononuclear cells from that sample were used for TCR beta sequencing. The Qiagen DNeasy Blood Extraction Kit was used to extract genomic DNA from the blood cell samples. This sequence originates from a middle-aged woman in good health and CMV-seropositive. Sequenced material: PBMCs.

In nucleotide form, the sequence is TGCAGCGTTTATGTATCTGGAAACACCATATATTTT. The encoded protein is CSVYVSGNTIYF. The sequence is built from TRBV29-1 and TRBJ1-3; the D gene cannot be resolved reliably. Sequences SQVTM (CDR1) and ANQGSEA (CDR2) are obtained from the germline V gene. V lost 5 bases and J lost 1 base; the stretch between them is 6 bases long. Including cysteine and phenylalanine, the CDR3 has 12 amino acids. Only CDR3 DNA remains: 36 bases, in frame from the first base.